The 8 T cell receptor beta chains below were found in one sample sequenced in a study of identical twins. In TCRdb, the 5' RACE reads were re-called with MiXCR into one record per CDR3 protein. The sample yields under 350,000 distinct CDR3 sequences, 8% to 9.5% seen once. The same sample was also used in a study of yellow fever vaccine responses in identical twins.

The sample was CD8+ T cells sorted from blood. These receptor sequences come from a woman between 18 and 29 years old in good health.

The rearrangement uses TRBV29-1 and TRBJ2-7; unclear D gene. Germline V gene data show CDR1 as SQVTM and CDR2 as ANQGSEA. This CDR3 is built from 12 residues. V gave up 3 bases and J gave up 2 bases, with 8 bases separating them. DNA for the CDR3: TGCAGCGTTGAGAGTCAGCCCTACGAGCAGTACTTC. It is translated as CSVESQPYEQYF.

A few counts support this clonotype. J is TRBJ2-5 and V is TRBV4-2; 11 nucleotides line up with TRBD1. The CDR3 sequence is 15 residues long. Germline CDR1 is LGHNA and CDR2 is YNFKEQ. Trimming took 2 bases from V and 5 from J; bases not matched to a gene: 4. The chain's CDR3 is CASSQWTGGRETQYF. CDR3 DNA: TGTGCCAGCAGCCAATGGACAGGGGGCCGTGAGACCCAGTACTTC.

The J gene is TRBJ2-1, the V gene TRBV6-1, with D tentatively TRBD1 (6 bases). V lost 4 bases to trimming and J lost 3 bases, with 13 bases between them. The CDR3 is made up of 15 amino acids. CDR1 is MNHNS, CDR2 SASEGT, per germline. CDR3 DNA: TGTGCCAGCAGTGTTCCAGGGGCTTTCTACAATGAGCAGTTCTTC. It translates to CASSVPGAFYNEQFF.

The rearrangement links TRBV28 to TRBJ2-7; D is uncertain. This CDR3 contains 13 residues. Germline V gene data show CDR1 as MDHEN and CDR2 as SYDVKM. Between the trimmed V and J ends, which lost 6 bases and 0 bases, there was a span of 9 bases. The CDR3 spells CASSRRLSYEQYF. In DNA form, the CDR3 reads TGTGCCAGCAGCCGAAGACTCTCCTACGAGCAGTACTTC.

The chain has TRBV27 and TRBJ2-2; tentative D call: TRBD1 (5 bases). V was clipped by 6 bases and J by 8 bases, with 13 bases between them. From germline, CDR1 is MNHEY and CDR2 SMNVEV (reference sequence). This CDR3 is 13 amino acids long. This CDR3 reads CASSWTRFGELFF. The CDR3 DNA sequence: TGTGCCAGCAGCTGGACACGGTTTGGGGAGCTGTTTTTT.

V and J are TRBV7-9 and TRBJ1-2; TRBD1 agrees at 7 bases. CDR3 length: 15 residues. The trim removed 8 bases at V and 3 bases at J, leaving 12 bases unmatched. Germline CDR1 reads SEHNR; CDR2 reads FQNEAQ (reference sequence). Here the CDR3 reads CASQAQGQLDYGYTF. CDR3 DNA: TGTGCCAGCCAAGCCCAGGGACAGCTAGACTATGGCTACACCTTC.

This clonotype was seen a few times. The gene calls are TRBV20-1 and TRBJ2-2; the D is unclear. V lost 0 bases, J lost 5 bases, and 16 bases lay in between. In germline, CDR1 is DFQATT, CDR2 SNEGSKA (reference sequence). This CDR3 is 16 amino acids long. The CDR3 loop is CSARDLTGVGTGELFF. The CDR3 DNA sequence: TGCAGTGCTAGAGATCTGACTGGGGTAGGGACCGGGGAGCTGTTTTTT.

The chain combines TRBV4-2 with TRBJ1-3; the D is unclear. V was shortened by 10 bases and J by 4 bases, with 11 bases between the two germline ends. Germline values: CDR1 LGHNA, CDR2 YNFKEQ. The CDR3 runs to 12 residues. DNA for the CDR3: TGTGCCACGAAAACCCCCGGAAACACCATATATTTT. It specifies CATKTPGNTIYF.